This entry is about one T cell receptor beta chain. The data are from a study of blood T cell repertoires in COVID-19. Trimming took 5 bases from V and 8 from J, leaving 15 bases between them. The CDR3 runs 13 residues. Germline V CDR1 and CDR2: LNHDA, SQIVND (reference sequence). Per the original data handling: How many nucleated cells were present was estimated from reference gene primer amplification. This table comes from immunoSEQ multiplex PCR, and its TCRdb copy is limited to in-frame clones, with some not included. The DNA was the basis for D and trimming; V, J and clone size are from that table. The sample shows 200,000 or so clones, roughly nine tenths of them seen only once.

The receptor comes from a man aged 55 to 70 with COVID-19, enrolled during active disease. Sequencing was performed on peripheral blood. The V and J genes are TRBV19 and TRBJ1-1; the D is unclear. This chain's CDR3 is CASSPIGGKEAFF. DNA of the CDR3: TGTGCCAGTAGTCCCATCGGAGGAAAAGAAGCTTTCTTT. Full variable domain (missing parts from reference TRBV19 and TRBJ1-1): DGGITQSPKYLFRKEGQNVTLSCEQNLNHDAMYWYRQDPGQGLRLIYYSQIVNDFQKGDIAEGYSVSREKKESFPLTVTSAQKNPTAFYLCASSPIGGKEAFFGQGTRLTVV.